A single sample is the source of the 27 T cell receptor beta chains below, sequenced in a study of glioma-infiltrating T cells. Using RNA template, CDR3s of TCR alpha and beta were amplified with iRepertoire arm-PCR. TCRdb redid the calling of the multiplex PCR reads with MiXCR, one entry per CDR3 protein. The sample consists of approximately 100,000 distinct CDR3 sequences, about 25% of them appearing once. Material: glioma tissue, nonneoplastic brain tissue, or PBMCs (not recorded which). The receptors derive from a human donor with low-grade glioma or glioblastoma, undergoing nonglioma brain surgery, or in good health (not recorded which).

In its sample, this clonotype was seen many times. This chain uses TRBV12-3 or TRBV12-4 with TRBJ2-7; D is ambiguous. CDR3 size: 14 residues. V lost 3 bases and J 0 bases, leaving 9 bases between the germline ends. Here the CDR3 DNA reads TGTGCCAGCAGTTTCGGTCCGAACTCCTACGAGCAGTACTTC. It is translated as CASSFGPNSYEQYF.

Turning to this clonotype: A junction end diverges from the germline sequence, so it may reflect a read error. This sequence joins TRBV14 and TRBJ1-1, with D possibly being TRBD1 (5 bases). The germline gives CDR1 SGHDN, CDR2 FVKESK. The length of the CDR3 is 19 residues. The CDR3 DNA is TGCGCCAGCAGCCAAGATTTGGGGGGTGGGTGGCGTCTGAACACTGAAGCTTTCTTT. It translates to CASSQDLGGGWRLNTEAFF.

Many counts were recorded for this clonotype. The chain carries TRBV25-1 and TRBJ2-2; the D gene is possibly TRBD1 (6 bases). V lost 5 bases and J 0 bases, leaving 16 bases between the germline ends. CDR1 and CDR2 from the germline V gene are MGHDK and SYGVNS. This CDR3 is 17 amino acids long. CDR3 in DNA: TGTGCCAGCAGTACCTATGGGGGCTCGGCGAACACCGGGGAGCTGTTTTTT. The encoded protein is CASSTYGGSANTGELFF.

The rearrangement uses TRBV7-2 and TRBJ2-3; no firm D call. The CDR3 consists of 15 residues. Germline CDR1 is SGHTA and CDR2 is FQGNSA. Trimming stripped 1 base from V and 4 bases from J, with 12 bases between. The CDR3 spells CASSLVGVGADTQYF. The CDR3 DNA reads as TGTGCCAGCAGCTTAGTGGGCGTGGGCGCAGATACGCAGTATTTT.

The chain carries TRBV29-1 and TRBJ1-2; 9 bases map to TRBD1. The J segment lost 8 bases and the V segment lost 0 bases, leaving 7 bases of the junction unmatched. The CDR3 consists of 14 residues. Germline V lookup: CDR1 SQVTM, CDR2 ANQGSEA. Here the CDR3 reads CSVEDPDRGGGYTF. The CDR3 DNA is TGCAGCGTTGAAGATCCGGACAGGGGTGGAGGCTACACCTTC.

The sample holds many counts of this clonotype. This chain connects TRBV7-6 to TRBJ2-1, with D unresolved. Germline loops: CDR1 SGHVS, CDR2 FNYEAQ. Deletions cut 5 bases from V and 0 bases from J, with 11 bases between. The CDR3 has 15 residues. Here the CDR3 DNA reads TGTGCCAGCAGCCACGGGCTAAGCTCCTACAATGAGCAGTTCTTC. It encodes CASSHGLSSYNEQFF.

This clonotype has just a few counts. This chain uses TRBV4-1 with TRBJ1-3; D call uncertain. V gave up 4 bases and J gave up 0 bases, with 13 bases separating them. Germline V gene lookup returns CDR1 MGHRA and CDR2 YSYEKL. The CDR3 spans 16 residues. Here the CDR3 DNA reads TGCGCCAGCAGCCCCCGACGGATGATCTCTGGAAACACCATATATTTT. Translation gives CASSPRRMISGNTIYF.

This clonotype was recorded at least ten times. This chain connects TRBV7-8 to TRBJ2-1; TRBD2 agrees at 8 bases. CDR1 is SGHVS and CDR2 is FQNEAQ in the germline V gene. The CDR3 length is 14 residues. The V and J ends lost 1 base and 6 bases, in that order; junction bases with no gene match: 2. CDR3 residues: CASSLGLAGNEQFF. Written as DNA, the CDR3 is TGTGCCAGCAGCTTAGGGCTAGCGGGCAATGAGCAGTTCTTC.

This clonotype was picked up many times. The chain combines TRBV9 with TRBJ1-2; D is unclear. Germline V CDR1 and CDR2: SGDLS, YYNGEE. The CDR3 runs to 12 residues. The ends were cut back, 0 bases at V and 6 bases at J, with 6 bases in the middle. DNA of the CDR3: TGTGCCAGCAGCGTAGAAGGGAATGGCTACACCTTC. Amino acids: CASSVEGNGYTF.

There are many counts of this clonotype. The chain joins TRBV6-2 or TRBV6-3 to TRBJ1-1; D is undetermined. V dropped 0 bases and J dropped 7 bases, with 6 bases sitting between them. The germline V gene encodes CDR1 MNHEY and CDR2 SVGEGT. The CDR3 runs to 12 residues. The CDR3 loop reads CASSYSTREAFF. CDR3 DNA sequence: TGTGCCAGCAGTTACTCGACCCGTGAAGCTTTCTTT.

As to this clonotype: It may be a read error: a sequence one base away is much more abundant. V gene TRBV4-3 combines with J gene TRBJ2-7; perhaps TRBD1 as D (6 bases). The CDR3 runs to 14 residues. The germline V gene has CDR1 LGHNA and CDR2 YSLEER. The ends were cut back, 4 bases at V and 3 bases at J, with 13 bases in the middle. DNA for the CDR3: TGCGCCAGCAGCCTTTGGACAGAGAACTACGAGCAGTACTTC. It is translated as CASSLWTENYEQYF.

This clonotype has only a few counts. The chain recombines TRBV9 with TRBJ2-7; 8 bases match TRBD1. Germline CDR1 reads SGDLS; CDR2 reads YYNGEE. The CDR3 is 13 amino acids. V lost 3 bases to trimming and J lost 6 bases; unmatched junction nucleotides: 5. CDR3 sequence reads: CASSGVRGREQYF. The DNA of the CDR3 is TGTGCCAGCAGCGGGGTCAGGGGGCGCGAGCAGTACTTC.

Many counts were recorded for this clonotype. The chain carries TRBV20-1 and TRBJ2-7; unclear D gene. From germline, CDR1 is DFQATT and CDR2 SNEGSKA (reference sequence). V was pared by 1 base and J by 6 bases, with 10 bases between. This CDR3 comprises 12 residues. CDR3 sequence: CSARVEVTEQYF. The CDR3 DNA sequence: TGCAGTGCTAGAGTGGAAGTAACCGAGCAGTACTTC.

Worth noting for this clonotype: A much larger clonotype is one base distant, so this may be a read error. The V gene is TRBV19, the J gene TRBJ2-7; 14 bases match TRBD2. The CDR3 consists of 15 residues. The V gene end was trimmed by 8 bases and the J gene end by 5 bases; junction bases not matched to a gene: 8. Germline CDR1 LNHDA, CDR2 SQIVND (reference sequence). Here the CDR3 reads CASSGRTSGGNEQYF. CDR3 bases: TGTGCCAGTTCAGGGCGGACTAGCGGGGGGAACGAGCAGTACTTC.

This clonotype has a count of ten or more. This sequence joins TRBV4-2 and TRBJ2-1, with 7 bases aligning to TRBD2. Trimming removed 4 bases from V and 5 bases from J; junction bases left unmatched: 2. The V gene's germline CDR1 is LGHNA and CDR2 YNFKEQ. This CDR3 has 13 amino acids. CDR3 DNA: TGTGCCAGCAGCCCAGCGGGGAACAATGAGCAGTTCTTC. Translation: CASSPAGNNEQFF.

This clonotype was recorded only once. The junction and the germline gene differ at one end; a read error may be behind it. V usage is TRBV19 and J usage is TRBJ2-7, with D possibly matching TRBD1 (6 bases). This CDR3 comprises 16 residues. Per the germline V gene, CDR1 is LNHDA and CDR2 is SQIVND (reference sequence). DNA of the CDR3: TGTGCCAGTAGTATAATCCGACAGGAAGGAACCTACAAGCAGTACTTC. Its translation is CASSIIRQEGTYKQYF. Complete variable domain (other parts from reference TRBV19 and TRBJ2-7): DGGITQSPKYLFRKEGQNVTLSCEQNLNHDAMYWYRQDPGQGLRLIYYSQIVNDFQKGDIAEGYSVSREKKESFPLTVTSAQKNPTAFYLCASSIIRQEGTYKQYFGPGTRLTVT.

This clonotype was recorded many times. The rearrangement joins TRBV18 to TRBJ2-1, with 7 bases fitting TRBD2. Germline loops: CDR1 KGHSH, CDR2 LQKENI. With V trimmed by 3 bases and J by 6 bases, 11 bases remained unmatched. The CDR3 is 16 residues long. The CDR3 reads CASSPTSSRHVNEQFF. The CDR3 nucleotides are TGTGCCAGCTCACCGACTAGCAGTAGACACGTCAATGAGCAGTTCTTC.

The V gene is TRBV12-3 or TRBV12-4, the J gene TRBJ1-5; 11 nucleotides match TRBD1. The V gene end was trimmed by 7 bases and the J gene end by 6 bases; junction bases not matched to a gene: 8. This CDR3 has 15 amino acids. The CDR3 spells CASTRGDRGSQPQHF. The DNA of the CDR3 is TGTGCCAGCACCCGGGGGGACAGGGGGTCTCAGCCCCAGCATTTT.

This clonotype occurred many times. This sequence joins TRBV29-1 and TRBJ1-1; 9 bases fit TRBD1. J lost 4 bases, V lost 5 bases, and 8 bases had no gene match. CDR1 SQVTM and CDR2 ANQGSEA come from the germline V gene. CDR3 length: 14 residues. In nucleotides, the CDR3 is TGCAGCGTTAGGACAGGGGCCCTGATCACTGAAGCTTTCTTT. Translation: CSVRTGALITEAFF.

The J gene is TRBJ2-3, the V gene TRBV5-1; D is possibly TRBD2 (5 bases). Trimming cost V 0 bases and J 2 bases, with 13 bases left between them. Germline V gives CDR1 SGHRS, CDR2 YFSETQ. This CDR3 comprises 16 residues. The CDR3: CASSLAPTTSTDTQYF. The CDR3 DNA follows: TGCGCCAGCAGCTTGGCCCCGACTACCTCCACAGATACGCAGTATTTT. The variable domain in full, with the rest retrieved from reference TRBV5-1 and TRBJ2-3, is KAGVTQTPRYLIKTRGQQVTLSCSPISGHRSVSWYQQTPGQGLQFLFEYFSETQRNKGNFPGRFSGRQFSNSRSEMNVSTLELGDSALYLCASSLAPTTSTDTQYFGPGTRLTVL.

This clonotype was found many times. The rearrangement joins TRBV18 to TRBJ2-7, with D perhaps being TRBD1 or TRBD2 (5 bases each). The germline V gene has CDR1 KGHSH and CDR2 LQKENI. Trimming removed 3 bases at V and 0 bases at J, with 12 bases between. The CDR3 sequence is 15 residues long. The CDR3 loop reads CASSPEGLSSYEQYF. The CDR3 region has the DNA TGTGCCAGCTCACCTGAGGGGCTTAGCTCCTACGAGCAGTACTTC.

In its sample, this clonotype was seen many times. The chain links TRBV6-4 to TRBJ1-1; 8 bases align to TRBD1. The CDR3 runs 15 residues. From germline, CDR1 is MRHNA and CDR2 SNTAGT. V lost 3 bases and J lost 0; bases outside the gene matches: 3. CDR3 loop: CASSERQGLNTEAFF. The CDR3 nucleotides are TGTGCCAGCAGTGAGCGACAGGGGCTGAACACTGAAGCTTTCTTT.

This clonotype was seen a few times. A read error is possible here, since a much larger clone lies one base away. The rearrangement uses TRBV6-4 and TRBJ1-1; weak D call: TRBD1 (6 bases). CDR3 length: 13 residues. Per germline, CDR1 MRHNA and CDR2 SNTAGT. CDR3 protein: CAGSEGQYTEAFF. In nucleotides, the CDR3 is TGTGCCGGCAGTGAGGGACAATACACTGAAGCTTTCTTT.

A remark on this clonotype: Possible read error: a much larger clone is one base away. The chain carries TRBV18 and TRBJ1-1; D is undetermined. CDR1 and CDR2 (germline): KGHSH, LQKENI. Trimming removed 5 bases at V and 1 base at J, with 11 bases between. CDR3 length: 14 amino acids. Here the CDR3 reads CASSVQDSNTEAFF. The CDR3 DNA reads TGTGCCAGCTCAGTTCAGGACTCGAACACTGAAGCTTTCTTT. The full variable domain, rest sourced from reference TRBV18 and TRBJ1-1, is NAGVMQNPRHLVRRRGQEARLRCSPMKGHSHVYWYRQLPEEGLKFMVYLQKENIIDESGMPKERFSAEFPKEGPSILRIQQVVRGDSAAYFCASSVQDSNTEAFFGQGTRLTVV.

This clonotype has ten or more counts. The rearrangement links TRBV27 to TRBJ2-1, with TRBD2 matching 11 bases. The CDR3 covers 15 residues. The germline gives CDR1 MNHEY, CDR2 SMNVEV (reference sequence). After removal of 1 base from V and 10 bases from J, the junction contained 6 bases not matched to a gene. DNA of the CDR3: TGTGCCAGCAGTTTATACGGGACTAGCGGAGGAGAGCAGTTCTTC. Protein sequence: CASSLYGTSGGEQFF.

This clonotype was observed at least ten times. J is TRBJ2-7 and V is TRBV6-1; 10 positions agree with TRBD2. Germline V lookup: CDR1 MNHNS, CDR2 SASEGT. V trimming: 8 bases; J trimming: 6 bases; junction bases outside the gene matches: 7. There are 13 residues in the CDR3. CDR3 coding DNA: TGTGCCAGCTTCTTAGCGGGAGGTTCCGAGCAGTACTTC. Its protein is CASFLAGGSEQYF.

This clonotype has at least ten counts. The gene calls are TRBV6-2 or TRBV6-3 and TRBJ2-7; TRBD2 agrees at 12 bases. CDR1 and CDR2 (germline): MNHEY, SVGEGT. The CDR3 has 15 residues. After removal of 6 bases from V and 4 bases from J, the junction contained 7 bases not matched to a gene. DNA for the CDR3: TGTGCCAGCAGCCCCAGGACTAGCGGGGATTACGAGCAGTACTTC. Residues: CASSPRTSGDYEQYF.